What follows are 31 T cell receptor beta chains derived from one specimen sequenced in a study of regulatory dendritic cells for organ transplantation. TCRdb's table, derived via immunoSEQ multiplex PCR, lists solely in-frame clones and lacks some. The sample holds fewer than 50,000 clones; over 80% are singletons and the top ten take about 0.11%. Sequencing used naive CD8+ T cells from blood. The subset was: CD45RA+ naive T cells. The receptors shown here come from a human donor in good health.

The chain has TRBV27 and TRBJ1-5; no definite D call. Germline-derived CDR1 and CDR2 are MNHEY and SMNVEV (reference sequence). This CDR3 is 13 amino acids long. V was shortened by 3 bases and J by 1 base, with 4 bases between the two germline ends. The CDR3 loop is CASSFDSNQPQHF. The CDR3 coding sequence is TGTGCCAGCAGTTTTGACAGCAATCAGCCCCAGCATTTT.

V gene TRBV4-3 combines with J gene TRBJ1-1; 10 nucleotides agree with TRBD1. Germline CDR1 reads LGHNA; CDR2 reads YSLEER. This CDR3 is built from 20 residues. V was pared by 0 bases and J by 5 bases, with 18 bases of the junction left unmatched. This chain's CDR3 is CASSQDGRGSGQGFWTEAFF. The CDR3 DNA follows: TGCGCCAGCAGCCAAGATGGACGGGGGTCGGGACAGGGGTTTTGGACTGAAGCTTTCTTT.

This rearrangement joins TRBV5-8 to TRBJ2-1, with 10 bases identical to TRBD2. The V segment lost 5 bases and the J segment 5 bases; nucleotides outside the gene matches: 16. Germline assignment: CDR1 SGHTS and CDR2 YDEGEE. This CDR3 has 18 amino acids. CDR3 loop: CASRRQGTAGGPNNEQFF. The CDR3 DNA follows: TGTGCCAGCAGGAGACAGGGAACAGCGGGAGGGCCGAACAATGAGCAGTTCTTC.

Here the CDR3 DNA reads TGTGCCAGCAGCTTGGGGGGGGCCTATGGCTACACCTTC. Encoded protein: CASSLGGAYGYTF. The genes are TRBV5-4 and TRBJ1-2, with D tentatively TRBD1 (6 bases). The CDR3 extends over 13 amino acids. Germline assignment: CDR1 SGHNT and CDR2 YYREEE (reference sequence). The V end was cut by 0 bases, the J end by 4 bases, with 7 bases between.

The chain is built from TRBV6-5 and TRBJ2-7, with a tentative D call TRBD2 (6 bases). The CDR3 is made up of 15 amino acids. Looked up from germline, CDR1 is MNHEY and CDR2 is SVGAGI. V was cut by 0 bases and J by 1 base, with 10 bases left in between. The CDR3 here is CASSYSLGTSYEQYF. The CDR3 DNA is TGTGCCAGCAGTTACTCACTCGGGACTTCCTACGAGCAGTACTTC.

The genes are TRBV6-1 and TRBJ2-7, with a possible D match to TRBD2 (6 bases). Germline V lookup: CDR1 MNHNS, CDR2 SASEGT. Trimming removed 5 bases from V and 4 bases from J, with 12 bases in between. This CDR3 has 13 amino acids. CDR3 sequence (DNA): TGTGCCAGCAGTTCCACCGCGGGGTACGAGCAGTACTTC. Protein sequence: CASSSTAGYEQYF.

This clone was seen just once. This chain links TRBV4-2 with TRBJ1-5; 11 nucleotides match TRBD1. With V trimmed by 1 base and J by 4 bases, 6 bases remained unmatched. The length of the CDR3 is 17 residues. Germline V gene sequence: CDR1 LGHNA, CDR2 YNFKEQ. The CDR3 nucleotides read TGTGCCAGCAGCCAAGCTCTAGGACAGGGGGCGAATCAGCCCCAGCATTTT. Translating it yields CASSQALGQGANQPQHF.

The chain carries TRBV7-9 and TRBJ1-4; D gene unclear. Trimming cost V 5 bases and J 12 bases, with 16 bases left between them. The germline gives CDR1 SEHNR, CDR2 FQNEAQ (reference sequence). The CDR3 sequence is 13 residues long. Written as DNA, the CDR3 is TGTGCCAGCAGCCATAGACATTTTCAGCAACTGTTTTTT. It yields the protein CASSHRHFQQLFF.

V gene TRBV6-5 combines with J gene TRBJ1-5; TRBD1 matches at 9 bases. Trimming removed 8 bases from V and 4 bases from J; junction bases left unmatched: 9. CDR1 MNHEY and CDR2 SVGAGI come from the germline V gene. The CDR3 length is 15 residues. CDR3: CASASGQGSNQPQHF. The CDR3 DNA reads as TGTGCCAGCGCATCCGGACAGGGGTCAAATCAGCCCCAGCATTTT.

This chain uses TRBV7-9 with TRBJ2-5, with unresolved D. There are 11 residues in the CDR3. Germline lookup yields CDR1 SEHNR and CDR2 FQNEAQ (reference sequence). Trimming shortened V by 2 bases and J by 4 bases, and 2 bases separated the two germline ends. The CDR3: CASSLLETQYF. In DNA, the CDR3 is TGTGCCAGCAGCTTATTAGAGACCCAGTACTTC.

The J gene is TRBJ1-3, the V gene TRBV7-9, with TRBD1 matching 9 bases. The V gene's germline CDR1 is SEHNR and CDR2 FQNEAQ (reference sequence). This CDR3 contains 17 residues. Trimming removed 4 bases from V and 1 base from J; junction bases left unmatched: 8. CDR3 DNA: TGTGCCAGCAGCTCCTACGGACAGGGGACTTCTGGAAACACCATATATTTT. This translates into CASSSYGQGTSGNTIYF.

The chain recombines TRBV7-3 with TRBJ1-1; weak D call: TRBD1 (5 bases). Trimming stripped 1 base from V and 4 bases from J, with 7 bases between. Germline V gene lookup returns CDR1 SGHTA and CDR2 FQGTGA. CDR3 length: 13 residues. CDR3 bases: TGTGCCAGCAGCTTAAAGGGGCTCACTGAAGCTTTCTTT. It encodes CASSLKGLTEAFF.

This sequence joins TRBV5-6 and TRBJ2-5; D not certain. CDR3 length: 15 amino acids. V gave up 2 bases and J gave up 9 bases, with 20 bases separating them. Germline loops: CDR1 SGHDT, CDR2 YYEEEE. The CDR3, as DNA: TGTGCCAGCAGCTTACCTAGGGCAGGAATCGCGGCCCAGTACTTC. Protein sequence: CASSLPRAGIAAQYF. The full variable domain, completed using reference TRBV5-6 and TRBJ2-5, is DAGVTQSPTHLIKTRGQQVTLRCSPKSGHDTVSWYQQALGQGPQFIFQYYEEEERQRGNFPDRFSGHQFPNYSSELNVNALLLGDSALYLCASSLPRAGIAAQYFGPGTRLLVL.

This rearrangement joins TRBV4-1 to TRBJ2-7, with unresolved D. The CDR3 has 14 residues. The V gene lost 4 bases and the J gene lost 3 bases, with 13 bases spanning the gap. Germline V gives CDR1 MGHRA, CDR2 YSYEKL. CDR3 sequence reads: CASSPSLWGYEQYF. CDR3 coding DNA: TGCGCCAGCAGCCCCTCCTTATGGGGCTACGAGCAGTACTTC.

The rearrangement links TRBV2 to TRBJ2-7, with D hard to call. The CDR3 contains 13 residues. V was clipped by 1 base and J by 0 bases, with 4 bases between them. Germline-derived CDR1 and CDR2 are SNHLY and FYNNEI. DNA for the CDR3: TGTGCCAGCAGTGAAGGGGGCTCCTACGAGCAGTACTTC. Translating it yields CASSEGGSYEQYF.

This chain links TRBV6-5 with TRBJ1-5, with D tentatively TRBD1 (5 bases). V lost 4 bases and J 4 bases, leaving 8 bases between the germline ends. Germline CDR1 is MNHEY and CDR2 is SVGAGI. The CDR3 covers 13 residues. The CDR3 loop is CASSSGLNQPQHF. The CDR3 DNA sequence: TGTGCCAGCAGTTCAGGGCTTAATCAGCCCCAGCATTTT.

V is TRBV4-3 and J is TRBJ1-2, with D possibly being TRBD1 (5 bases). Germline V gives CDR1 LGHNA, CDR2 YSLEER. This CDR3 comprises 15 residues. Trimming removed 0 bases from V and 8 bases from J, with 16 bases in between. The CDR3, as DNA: TGCGCCAGCAGCCAAGATCAAGCGGGGACTGGCGGCTACACCTTC. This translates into CASSQDQAGTGGYTF.

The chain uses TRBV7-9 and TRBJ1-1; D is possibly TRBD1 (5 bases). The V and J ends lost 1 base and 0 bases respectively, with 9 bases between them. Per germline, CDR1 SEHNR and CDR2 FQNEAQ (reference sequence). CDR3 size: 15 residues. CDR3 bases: TGTGCCAGCAGCTTAGTTGGGACGCTGAACACTGAAGCTTTCTTT. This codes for CASSLVGTLNTEAFF.

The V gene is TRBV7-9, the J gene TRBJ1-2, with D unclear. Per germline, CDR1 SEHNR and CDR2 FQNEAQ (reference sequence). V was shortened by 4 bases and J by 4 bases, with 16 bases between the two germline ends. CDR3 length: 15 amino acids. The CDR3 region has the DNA TGTGCCAGCAGCTCAAACCCTGGCGGTACCTATGGCTACACCTTC. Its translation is CASSSNPGGTYGYTF.

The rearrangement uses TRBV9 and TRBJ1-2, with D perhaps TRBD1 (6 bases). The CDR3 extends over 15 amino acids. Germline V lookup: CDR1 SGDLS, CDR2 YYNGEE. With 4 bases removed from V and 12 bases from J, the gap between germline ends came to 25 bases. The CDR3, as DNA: TGTGCCAGCAGCTCCAGGGACGTCGCTATGGGGGGCCACACCTTC. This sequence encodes CASSSRDVAMGGHTF.

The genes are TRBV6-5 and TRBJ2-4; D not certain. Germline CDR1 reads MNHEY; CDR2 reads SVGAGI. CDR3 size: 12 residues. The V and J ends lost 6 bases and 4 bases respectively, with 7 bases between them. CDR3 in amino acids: CASSGSKNIQYF. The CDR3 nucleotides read TGTGCCAGCAGCGGCAGTAAAAACATTCAGTACTTC.

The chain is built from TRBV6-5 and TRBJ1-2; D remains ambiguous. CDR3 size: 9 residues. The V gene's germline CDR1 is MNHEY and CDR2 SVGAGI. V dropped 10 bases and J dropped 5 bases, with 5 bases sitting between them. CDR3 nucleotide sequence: TGTGCCACCAATTATGGCTACACCTTC. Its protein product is CATNYGYTF.

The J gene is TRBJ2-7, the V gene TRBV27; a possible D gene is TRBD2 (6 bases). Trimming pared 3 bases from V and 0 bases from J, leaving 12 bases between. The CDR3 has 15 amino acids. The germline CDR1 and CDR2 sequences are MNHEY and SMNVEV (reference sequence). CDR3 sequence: CASSFFRGTSYEQYF. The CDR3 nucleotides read TGTGCCAGCAGTTTTTTCCGCGGGACCTCCTACGAGCAGTACTTC.

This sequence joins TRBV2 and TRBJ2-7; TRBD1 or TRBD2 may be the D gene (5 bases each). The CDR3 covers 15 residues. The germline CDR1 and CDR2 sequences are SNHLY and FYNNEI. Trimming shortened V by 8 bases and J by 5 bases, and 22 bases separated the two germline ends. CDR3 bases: TGTGCCAGCGTACGGGGCCAGTCAGGATTAGACGAGCAGTACTTC. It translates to CASVRGQSGLDEQYF.

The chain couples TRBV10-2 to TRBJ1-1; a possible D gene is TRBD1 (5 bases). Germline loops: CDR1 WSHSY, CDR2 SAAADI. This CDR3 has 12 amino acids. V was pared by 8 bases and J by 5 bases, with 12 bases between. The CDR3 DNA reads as TGCGCCAGCGTGTTGGGGGGGACTGAAGCTTTCTTT. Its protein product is CASVLGGTEAFF.

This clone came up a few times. The CDR3 sequence: CASSLGTYGYTF. In DNA form, the CDR3 reads TGTGCCAGCAGCTTGGGGACCTATGGCTACACCTTC. V gene TRBV7-9 combines with J gene TRBJ1-2, with a weak D call TRBD1 (5 bases). Germline CDR1 reads SEHNR; CDR2 reads FQNEAQ (reference sequence). Trimming took 3 bases from V and 4 from J, leaving 6 bases between them. The CDR3 runs 12 residues.

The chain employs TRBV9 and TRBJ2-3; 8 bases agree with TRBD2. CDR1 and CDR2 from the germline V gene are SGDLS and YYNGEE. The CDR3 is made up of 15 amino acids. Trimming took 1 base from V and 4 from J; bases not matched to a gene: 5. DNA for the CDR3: TGTGCCAGCAGCGTACCGGCGGGAGGTGCAGATACGCAGTATTTT. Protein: CASSVPAGGADTQYF.

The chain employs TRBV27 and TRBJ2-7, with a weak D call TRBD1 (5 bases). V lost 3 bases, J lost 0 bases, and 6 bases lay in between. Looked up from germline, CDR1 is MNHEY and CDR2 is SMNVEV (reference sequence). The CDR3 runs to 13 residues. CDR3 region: CASSLDTSYEQYF. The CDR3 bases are TGTGCCAGCAGTTTGGACACCTCCTACGAGCAGTACTTC.

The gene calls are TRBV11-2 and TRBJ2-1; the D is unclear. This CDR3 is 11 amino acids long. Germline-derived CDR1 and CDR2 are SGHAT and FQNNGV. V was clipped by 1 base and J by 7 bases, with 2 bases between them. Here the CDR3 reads CASSLANEQFF. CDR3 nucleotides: TGTGCCAGCAGCTTAGCAAATGAGCAGTTCTTC.

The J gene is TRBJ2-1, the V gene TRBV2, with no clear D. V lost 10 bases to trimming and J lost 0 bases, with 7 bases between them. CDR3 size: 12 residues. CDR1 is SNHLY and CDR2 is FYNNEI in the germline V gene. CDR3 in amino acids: CAMTGSYNEQFF. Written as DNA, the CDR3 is TGTGCCATGACCGGCTCCTACAATGAGCAGTTCTTC.

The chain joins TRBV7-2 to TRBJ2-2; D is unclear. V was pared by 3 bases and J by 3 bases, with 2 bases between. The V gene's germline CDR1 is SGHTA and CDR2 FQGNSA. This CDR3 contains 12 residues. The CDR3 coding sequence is TGTGCCAGCAGCTTCCACACCGGGGAGCTGTTTTTT. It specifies CASSFHTGELFF.